Reported below is one T cell receptor beta chain. The target antigen is unknown. Germline CDR1 reads SGDLS; CDR2 reads YYNGEE. With V trimmed by 4 bases and J by 5 bases, 12 bases remained unmatched. The CDR3 length is 17 residues. The data belong to a study of T cell responses to AZD1222 COVID-19 vaccine. Clones were read by immunoSEQ multiplex PCR, and TCRdb kept only the in-frame ones, dropping some. Here the sample spans approximately 110,000 clones, about 88% being singletons. Overall study results and limits: Possibly, clonal diversity was underestimated; donors were largely white British and included more females. Every sample of the repertoires postdated the peak T cell response.

The clonotype was recovered from an adult in good health. The sample in question was peripheral blood, obtained on day 0 of AZD1222 vaccination. This chain connects TRBV9 to TRBJ2-2; the match to TRBD2 covers 9 bases. CDR3 in DNA: TGTGCCAGCAGCCTCGATGTGTCTAGCGGGACAACCGGGGAGCTGTTTTTT. Its protein is CASSLDVSSGTTGELFF.